This entry describes one TCR beta chain. A quantity of about 0.5 to 1 ug RNA underwent reverse transcription using random hexamers. Multiplex immunoSEQ PCR targeted 54 Vbeta and 13 Jbeta TCR beta segments. TCRdb itself ran the immunoSEQ multiplex PCR reads through MiXCR, one entry per CDR3 protein. The data hold 95,000 to 150,000 distinct CDR3 sequences, with 90% to 95% observed a single time. This sample was included in a study of CD8 T cells in Susac syndrome. Blood CD8+ and CD4+ T cells underwent high-throughput TCR beta sequencing. Controls were drawn from healthy donors and were matched for age and sex. The receptor was derived from a human donor in good health. Sequenced material: CD4+ T cells from PBMCs.

CDR3 DNA: TGCAGTGCTAGAGATAATGGCCCACGAGGGAAAAATGAGCAGTTCTTC. Protein sequence: CSARDNGPRGKNEQFF. The chain has TRBV20-1 and TRBJ2-1, with D maybe TRBD2 (5 bases). Germline V gives CDR1 DFQATT, CDR2 SNEGSKA (reference sequence). The V gene lost 0 bases and the J gene lost 7 bases, with 19 bases spanning the gap. The CDR3 runs to 16 residues.